This passage covers 24 T cell receptor beta chains from one sample sequenced in a study of early T cells in non-severe SARS-CoV-2 infection. TCRdb called the 5' RACE reads again in MiXCR, with one record for every CDR3 protein. The table lists about 67,000 distinct CDR3 sequences, more than 9% of them singletons, with about 3.8% in the top ten. The sequenced sample consisted of whole blood. The receptors here all came from an adult who was a healthcare worker with PCR-confirmed SARS-CoV-2 infection or an uninfected control (not recorded which).

This clonotype was recorded a few times. The V and J genes are TRBV7-6 and TRBJ2-1; TRBD2 matches at 10 bases. The V gene's germline CDR1 is SGHVS and CDR2 FNYEAQ. There are 15 residues in the CDR3. J lost 6 bases, V lost 5 bases, and 7 bases had no gene match. The CDR3 protein is CASSPRTSGFNEQFF. In DNA form, the CDR3 reads TGTGCCAGCAGCCCCAGGACTAGCGGATTCAATGAGCAGTTCTTC.

This clonotype was found many times. The junction shows a germline mismatch at one end, possibly a read error. In DNA, the CDR3 is TGTGCCAGCTCACCAAGACAGGGGGCAGATGGAGACACCATATATTTT. This translates into CASSPRQGADGDTIYF. V gene TRBV18 combines with J gene TRBJ1-3, with 10 bases that match TRBD1. CDR1 is KGHSH, CDR2 LQKENI, per germline. This CDR3 has 16 residues. Variable domain in full (rest from reference TRBV18 and TRBJ1-3): NAGVMQNPRHLVRRRGQEARLRCSPMKGHSHVYWYRQLPEEGLKFMVYLQKENIIDESGMPKERFSAEFPKEGPSILRIQQVVRGDSAAYFCASSPRQGADGDTIYFGEGSWLTVV.

This clonotype appeared many times. The chain uses TRBV15 and TRBJ1-2; unclear D gene. Germline-derived CDR1 and CDR2 are LNHNV and YYDKDF (reference sequence). The V gene lost 0 bases and the J gene lost 4 bases, with 3 bases spanning the gap. This CDR3 is built from 12 residues. CDR3 in amino acids: CATSRDVYGYTF. Here the CDR3 DNA reads TGTGCCACCAGCAGAGACGTCTATGGCTACACCTTC.

This clonotype was detected many times. V is TRBV7-2 and J is TRBJ2-3; tentative D call: TRBD2 (5 bases). This CDR3 spans 14 amino acids. From germline, CDR1 is SGHTA and CDR2 FQGNSA. The V end lost 2 bases, the J end lost 4 bases, and 10 bases lay between the germline ends. CDR3 nucleotide sequence: TGTGCCAGCAGCTTAAGTGGGCGGGCAGATACGCAGTATTTT. It encodes CASSLSGRADTQYF.

Many counts were recorded for this clonotype. The chain employs TRBV3-1 and TRBJ1-6; D is uncertain. CDR1 LGHDT and CDR2 YNNKEL come from the germline V gene (reference sequence). CDR3 length: 13 residues. Trimming cost V 2 bases and J 12 bases, with 11 bases left between them. CDR3 in DNA: TGTGCCAGCAGCCAACGGACCTCAGGACCCCTCCACTTT. Translating gives CASSQRTSGPLHF.

The genes are TRBV11-2 and TRBJ2-1; the match to TRBD2 covers 8 bases. V gave up 6 bases and J gave up 3 bases; unmatched junction bases: 7. Germline CDR1 SGHAT, CDR2 FQNNGV. The CDR3 has 15 residues. CDR3 residues: CASSTVGTSYNEQFF. The CDR3 bases are TGTGCCAGCAGTACGGTCGGGACTAGCTACAATGAGCAGTTCTTC.

This clonotype was seen a few times. V is TRBV6-1 and J is TRBJ2-3, with 9 positions matching TRBD1. Trimming at V came to 4 bases and at J to 3 bases, leaving 5 bases not matched to a gene. The CDR3 has 15 residues. In germline, CDR1 is MNHNS, CDR2 SASEGT. The CDR3 is CASSAGTGRTDTQYF. In DNA, the CDR3 is TGTGCCAGCAGTGCCGGGACAGGGAGGACAGATACGCAGTATTTT.

This clonotype came up many times. CDR3 region: CSASPGTGVSPLHF. The DNA of the CDR3 is TGCAGTGCTAGTCCCGGGACAGGTGTTTCACCCCTCCACTTT. The gene calls are TRBV20-1 and TRBJ1-6; 8 positions match TRBD1. V lost 3 bases to trimming and J lost 9 bases; unmatched junction nucleotides: 7. Looked up from germline, CDR1 is DFQATT and CDR2 is SNEGSKA (reference sequence). The CDR3 spans 14 residues.

The chain uses TRBV7-2 and TRBJ2-1, with TRBD2 matching 8 bases. CDR1 is SGHTA and CDR2 is FQGNSA in the germline V gene. The CDR3 has 12 amino acids. V lost 2 bases and J lost 9; bases outside the gene matches: 0. The CDR3 is CASSLTSGEQFF. The CDR3, as DNA: TGTGCCAGCAGCTTAACTAGCGGTGAGCAGTTCTTC.

Points on this clonotype: A much larger clone differs from this one at a single base, so this may be a read error. The V gene is TRBV5-5, the J gene TRBJ2-5; D is ambiguous. The CDR3 sequence is 11 residues long. Trimming took 1 base from V and 5 from J, leaving 3 bases between them. The V gene's germline CDR1 is SGHKS and CDR2 YYEKEE (reference sequence). CDR3 in DNA: TGTGCCAGCAGCTTGATTGAGACCCAGTACTTC. Its protein is CASSLIETQYF.

This chain connects TRBV1 to TRBJ2-3; the tabulated D call, TRBD2, remains unverified against the DNA. TRBV1 is a known pseudogene. This CDR3 is built from 16 residues. DNA for the CDR3: TGCACCAGCCGGCCAAGAGGGCTAGCGGGGCCCTTTGCGCAGTATTTT. Its protein is CTSRPRGLAGPFAQYF.

This clonotype was seen at least ten times. This chain connects TRBV30 to TRBJ1-2; D unresolved. In germline, CDR1 is GTSNPN, CDR2 SVGIG (reference sequence). V was trimmed by 5 bases and J by 5 bases, leaving 12 bases between them. This CDR3 spans 12 amino acids. In DNA form, the CDR3 reads TGTGCCTGGTCGTCCGGAGGGTATGGCTACACCTTC. It codes for CAWSSGGYGYTF.

This clonotype came up a few times. The V gene is TRBV20-1, the J gene TRBJ2-1, with D possibly being TRBD2 (6 bases). The CDR3 consists of 14 residues. The germline V gene encodes CDR1 DFQATT and CDR2 SNEGSKA (reference sequence). The V and J ends lost 1 base and 5 bases respectively, with 12 bases between them. CDR3 region: CSARGASENNEQFF. The CDR3 nucleotides are TGCAGTGCTAGAGGAGCTAGCGAAAACAATGAGCAGTTCTTC.

The chain links TRBV6-6 to TRBJ2-1; D remains unclear. Trimming pared 8 bases from V and 0 bases from J, leaving 5 bases between. Germline lookup yields CDR1 MNHNY and CDR2 SVGAGI (reference sequence). The CDR3 extends over 12 amino acids. CDR3 sequence reads: CASASSYNEQFF. The CDR3 coding sequence is TGTGCCAGCGCCAGCTCCTACAATGAGCAGTTCTTC.

This clonotype was counted ten times or more. This sequence joins TRBV10-3 and TRBJ2-4; tentatively, D is TRBD2 (5 bases). The CDR3 covers 15 residues. With 6 bases removed from V and 3 bases from J, the gap between germline ends came to 15 bases. In germline, CDR1 is ENHRY, CDR2 SYGVKD. The CDR3 is CAISPGQAVKNIQYF. DNA for the CDR3: TGTGCCATCAGCCCTGGCCAAGCGGTCAAAAACATTCAGTACTTC.

The rearrangement joins TRBV30 to TRBJ1-3, with 10 positions matching TRBD1. Germline CDR1 GTSNPN, CDR2 SVGIG (reference sequence). V was pared by 6 bases and J by 4 bases, with 12 bases of the junction left unmatched. There are 16 residues in the CDR3. The CDR3 DNA is TGTGCCTGTCCCCGGACGGGGACAGGGGTCGGAAACACCATATATTTT. This codes for CACPRTGTGVGNTIYF.

At least ten counts were recorded for this clonotype. This chain connects TRBV6-1 to TRBJ1-5; D possibly corresponds to TRBD1 (5 bases). V lost 0 bases to trimming and J lost 8 bases, with 11 bases between them. Per germline, CDR1 MNHNS and CDR2 SASEGT. The CDR3 spans 14 residues. CDR3 residues: CASSEADSREPQHF. The CDR3 DNA reads as TGTGCCAGCAGTGAAGCTGACAGTCGTGAGCCCCAGCATTTT.

This clonotype was counted only a few times. The chain has TRBV7-9 and TRBJ2-1; no clear D gene. The CDR3 extends over 12 amino acids. V lost 8 bases and J lost 8, with 13 bases in between. CDR1 is SEHNR, CDR2 FQNEAQ, per germline (reference sequence). DNA of the CDR3: TGTGCCAGCGCCCCCGGATGGGATGAGCAGTTCTTC. Translation: CASAPGWDEQFF.

This clonotype was detected a few times. Because it lacks the conserved phenylalanine or tryptophan at the end, this CDR3 is likely a read error. The rearrangement uses TRBV11-2 and TRBJ2-7; 10 bases map to TRBD1. V shed 1 base, J shed 4 bases, and the junction held 4 bases outside the gene matches. Germline lookup yields CDR1 SGHAT and CDR2 FQNNGV. CDR3 length: 15 residues. CDR3: CASSLVPGQGYEQYI. Written as DNA, the CDR3 is TGTGCCAGCAGCTTAGTCCCGGGACAGGGGTACGAGCAGTACATC.

This clonotype occurred a few times. V is TRBV10-3 and J is TRBJ2-7; TRBD1 matches at 9 bases. Germline V gene lookup returns CDR1 ENHRY and CDR2 SYGVKD. This CDR3 is built from 16 residues. Unmatched junction bases numbered 11, after V lost 6 bases and J lost 2 bases. As DNA, the CDR3 is TGTGCCATCAGGAATTTTAATCGGGACAGGGCCTACGAGCAGTACTTC. Amino acid sequence: CAIRNFNRDRAYEQYF.

This clonotype occurred many times. J is TRBJ2-1 and V is TRBV14; D possibly corresponds to TRBD1 (6 bases). Trimming stripped 2 bases from V and 3 bases from J, with 17 bases between. The germline V gene has CDR1 SGHDN and CDR2 FVKESK. The CDR3 runs 17 residues. CDR3: CASSQYPPGTYYNEQFF. Here the CDR3 DNA reads TGTGCCAGCAGCCAATACCCTCCCGGGACATACTACAATGAGCAGTTCTTC.

The sample holds many counts of this clonotype. The rearrangement uses TRBV6-5 and TRBJ1-3; D is ambiguous. Trimming removed 7 bases at V and 0 bases at J, with 4 bases between. The CDR3 contains 12 residues. The germline V gene encodes CDR1 MNHEY and CDR2 SVGAGI. The CDR3 spells CASTSSGNTIYF. DNA for the CDR3: TGTGCCAGCACTAGCTCTGGAAACACCATATATTTT.

The chain employs TRBV6-5 and TRBJ2-1, with TRBD1 identical over 7 bases. This CDR3 contains 15 residues. Germline V gene sequence: CDR1 MNHEY, CDR2 SVGAGI. Trimming cost V 2 bases and J 10 bases; bases outside gene matches: 11. CDR3 residues: CASSYRDRGGGEQFF. The CDR3 nucleotides are TGTGCCAGCAGTTACCGGGACAGAGGCGGAGGAGAGCAGTTCTTC.

There are a few counts of this clonotype. V gene TRBV3-1 combines with J gene TRBJ2-1, with D possibly being TRBD1 or TRBD2 (5 bases each). This CDR3 comprises 16 residues. Trimming cost V 1 base and J 2 bases, with 12 bases left between them. Germline loops: CDR1 LGHDT, CDR2 YNNKEL (reference sequence). The CDR3 DNA sequence: TGTGCCAGCAGCCAAGTGGGGACCGCAGCCTACAATGAGCAGTTCTTC. It specifies CASSQVGTAAYNEQFF.